This T cell receptor (beta chain) was identified in a study of T cell responses to AZD1222 COVID-19 vaccine. V shed 6 bases, J shed 4 bases, and the junction held 1 base outside the gene matches. The CDR3 consists of 12 residues. In germline, CDR1 is SSHAT, CDR2 FNYEAQ (reference sequence). Assay used: immunoSEQ multiplex PCR; TCRdb lists only in-frame clones, some missing. The data show about 180,000 clones, around 90% seen once. The V call is TRBV7-7, the J call TRBJ2-5, with 8 bases aligning to TRBD1. Material: peripheral blood, obtained 28 days after the second AZD1222 dose. The TCR originated in an adult who received the AZD1222 COVID-19 vaccine. The CDR3 reads CASSTGGETQYF. The CDR3 nucleotides read TGTGCCAGCAGTACAGGGGGAGAGACCCAGTACTTC.